Sequencing of this T cell receptor beta chain was carried out in a study of response to subunit inactivated influenza vaccine. Regarding the study as a whole: Few new T cells, the authors suggested, are recruited by each seasonal influenza vaccination.

Using its own MiXCR run on the RT-PCR reads, TCRdb lists one record per CDR3 protein. The repertoire holds fewer than 600,000 distinct CDR3 sequences, with approximately 6.9% as singletons. V was clipped by 7 bases and J by 9 bases, with 22 bases between them. From germline, CDR1 is SQVTM and CDR2 ANQGSEA. CDR3 length: 13 residues. Remarks on this clonotype: No antigen is known for it. Possible read error: a much larger clone is one base away.

V and J are TRBV29-1 and TRBJ2-7; tentatively, D is TRBD1 (5 bases). Here the sequenced sample was PBMCs from blood, taken less than 30 months after vaccination. This sequence was found in a man aged 50-75 years who received an inactivated influenza vaccine. CDR3 sequence: CSAGIGGLGVQYF. In DNA, the CDR3 is TGCAGCGCTGGGATAGGCGGTCTAGGGGTGCAGTACTTC.